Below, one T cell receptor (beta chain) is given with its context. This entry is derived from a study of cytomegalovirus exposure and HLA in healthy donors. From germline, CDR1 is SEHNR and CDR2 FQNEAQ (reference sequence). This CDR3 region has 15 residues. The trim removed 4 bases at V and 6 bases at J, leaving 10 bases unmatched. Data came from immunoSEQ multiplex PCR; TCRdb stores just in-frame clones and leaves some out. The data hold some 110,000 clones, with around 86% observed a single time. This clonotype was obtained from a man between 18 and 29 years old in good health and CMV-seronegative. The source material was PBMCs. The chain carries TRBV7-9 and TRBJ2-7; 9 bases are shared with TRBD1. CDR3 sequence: CASSYPRDRASEQYF. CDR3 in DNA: TGTGCCAGCAGCTACCCTCGGGACAGGGCTTCCGAGCAGTACTTC.